The next 30 T cell receptor beta chains were all read from a single sample in a study of post-analysis software for immune sequencing data. Findings of the study overall: The study found TRBV5-6, TRBV5-1 and TRBV20-1 among about 5 TRBV segments more frequent in patients than controls.

No antigens are known for them. Sequencing libraries made from TCR beta cDNA carried unique molecular identifiers. TCRdb ran MiXCR on the PCR reads and lists one entry per CDR3 protein. The sample lists about 430,000 distinct CDR3 sequences; 35% to 45% were seen once. Sequenced material: blood. Receptors were obtained from a girl aged 2-10 years with multiple sclerosis.

In regard to this clonotype: A read error is possible here, since a much larger clone lies one base away. The CDR3 does not close with the conserved phenylalanine or tryptophan, likely indicating a read error. The V gene is TRBV29-1, the J gene TRBJ2-7; 9 bases fit TRBD1. This CDR3 has 12 residues. The germline V gene has CDR1 SQVTM and CDR2 ANQGSEA. Losses at the gene ends were 6 bases for V and 2 bases for J; bases not matched to a gene: 2. The CDR3 reads CSVGQGTYEQYC. The CDR3 region has the DNA TGCAGCGTGGGACAGGGCACCTACGAGCAGTACTGC.

This chain joins TRBV7-2 and TRBJ2-1, with D possibly matching TRBD2 (7 bases). V shed 1 base and J shed 7 bases, with 14 bases lying between them. The germline V gene encodes CDR1 SGHTA and CDR2 FQGNSA. The CDR3 is made up of 15 amino acids. The CDR3 DNA sequence: TGTGCCAGCAGCTTAGAGGAGGGGGGGCCGAATGAGCAGTTCTTC. The encoded protein is CASSLEEGGPNEQFF.

The genes are TRBV20-1 and TRBJ1-2, with D tentatively TRBD1 (5 bases). CDR3 length equals 15 residues. Trimming took off 2 bases at V and 4 bases at J, with 17 bases between the two ends. CDR1 DFQATT and CDR2 SNEGSKA come from the germline V gene (reference sequence). CDR3 coding DNA: TGCAGTGCTAGAAGGGGCAGCCCCAACCCCTATGGCTACACCTTC. This gives the protein CSARRGSPNPYGYTF.

This clonotype came up a few times. This sequence joins TRBV20-1 and TRBJ2-5; D is uncertain. Deletions cut 3 bases from V and 1 base from J, with 12 bases between. CDR1 and CDR2 (germline): DFQATT, SNEGSKA (reference sequence). This CDR3 contains 14 residues. This chain's CDR3 is CSASGLGPQETQYF. For the CDR3, the DNA is TGCAGTGCTAGTGGGCTAGGACCCCAAGAGACCCAGTACTTC.

This clonotype was detected a few times. The V call is TRBV12-3 or TRBV12-4, the J call TRBJ2-1; 9 nucleotides line up with TRBD2. V was clipped by 2 bases and J by 7 bases; unmatched bases: 24. CDR3 length: 21 residues. This CDR3 is CASSLSLPSGTKWGVGNEQFF. DNA of the CDR3: TGTGCCAGCAGTTTAAGTCTCCCTAGCGGGACTAAATGGGGTGTTGGGAATGAGCAGTTCTTC.

This clonotype has more than one count but fewer than ten. The V call is TRBV20-1, the J call TRBJ2-1; the match to TRBD2 covers 8 bases. Germline trimming cut 2 bases from V and 2 bases from J; bases unmatched to any gene: 8. This CDR3 spans 16 amino acids. Per germline, CDR1 DFQATT and CDR2 SNEGSKA (reference sequence). CDR3 in DNA: TGCAGTGCTAGACCCCAGGGCGGGAGGACCTACAATGAGCAGTTCTTC. Translated, it gives CSARPQGGRTYNEQFF.

Comment on this clonotype: Germline and junction disagree at one end, which may indicate a read error. This chain uses TRBV4-3 with TRBJ2-7; either TRBD1 or TRBD2 may fit D (6 bases each). The CDR3 is 15 amino acids. Germline V gene data show CDR1 as LGHNA and CDR2 as YSLEER. This CDR3 is CASSKDTGGAYEQYF. CDR3 bases: TGCGCCAGCAGCAAAGATACCGGGGGCGCCTACGAGCAGTACTTC.

This clonotype was observed once. The chain uses TRBV7-9 and TRBJ2-5; 8 bases align to TRBD2. The J call may not be correct, given that the DNA end is closer to TRBJ2-7. The germline CDR1 and CDR2 sequences are SEHNR and FQNEAQ (reference sequence). The CDR3 is 14 amino acids. CDR3 residues: CASSLPLGGGEQYF. The DNA for the CDR3 is TGTGCCAGCAGCTTACCTCTCGGGGGGGGCGAGCAGTACTTC.

This sequence joins TRBV14 and TRBJ2-4; 8 bases are shared with TRBD1. The J call could be wrong; TRBJ2-7 is a better fit for the DNA end. Germline CDR1 reads SGHDN; CDR2 reads FVKESK. This CDR3 region has 16 residues. CDR3 in amino acids: CASSHLDRANSYEQYF. In nucleotides, the CDR3 is TGTGCCAGCAGCCACCTGGACAGGGCGAATTCCTACGAGCAGTACTTC.

Comment on this clonotype: The junction departs from the called germline gene at one end, perhaps through a read error. The chain links TRBV15 to TRBJ2-7, with D possibly matching TRBD1 (6 bases). CDR1 is LNHNV, CDR2 YYDKDF, per germline (reference sequence). The length of the CDR3 is 18 residues. CDR3 sequence: CATSRAGRGRTRSHEQYF. CDR3 nucleotides: TGTGCCACCAGCAGAGCGGGCAGGGGACGGACTCGCTCCCACGAGCAGTACTTC.

The CDR3 loop is CASSHPGQASYGYTF. The CDR3 DNA sequence: TGCGCCAGCAGCCACCCGGGACAGGCGAGCTATGGCTACACCTTC. The V call is TRBV4-1, the J call TRBJ1-2; 8 bases agree with TRBD1. Trimming at V came to 3 bases and at J to 4 bases, leaving 7 bases not matched to a gene. CDR3 length: 15 residues. Germline V lookup: CDR1 MGHRA, CDR2 YSYEKL.

This clonotype showed up just a few times. This chain joins TRBV7-9 and TRBJ2-7, with TRBD2 matching 9 bases. The CDR3 runs to 16 residues. The ends lost 2 bases at V and 5 bases at J; junction bases unmatched: 10. In germline, CDR1 is SEHNR, CDR2 FQNEAQ (reference sequence). The CDR3 region has the DNA TGTGCCAGCAGCTTAAGATTGGCTAGCGGGATAAACGAGCAGTACTTC. This codes for CASSLRLASGINEQYF.

V and J are TRBV9 and TRBJ2-1; the D is unclear. Germline V gene lookup returns CDR1 SGDLS and CDR2 YYNGEE. This CDR3 spans 17 amino acids. V lost 0 bases and J 4 bases, leaving 17 bases between the germline ends. This CDR3 is CASSVVPWTEIYNEQFF. For the CDR3, the DNA is TGTGCCAGCAGCGTAGTCCCATGGACGGAGATATACAATGAGCAGTTCTTC.

The V call is TRBV20-1, the J call TRBJ1-5; unclear D gene. This CDR3 region has 15 residues. Trimming cost V 0 bases and J 1 base, with 10 bases left between them. Looked up from germline, CDR1 is DFQATT and CDR2 is SNEGSKA (reference sequence). CDR3: CSARENVNSNQPQHF. In DNA form, the CDR3 reads TGCAGTGCTAGAGAAAATGTAAACAGCAATCAGCCCCAGCATTTT.

About this clonotype: One end of the junction varies from germline; a read error may be responsible. CDR3 DNA: TGTGTCAGCAGTTTATTTTTTGGGCTGATCTCCTACAATGAGCAGTTCTTC. Translating it yields CVSSLFFGLISYNEQFF. The chain couples TRBV27 to TRBJ2-1; D is ambiguous. In germline, CDR1 is MNHEY, CDR2 SMNVEV (reference sequence). The CDR3 covers 17 residues.

This chain joins TRBV29-1 and TRBJ2-1; D possibly corresponds to TRBD2 (7 bases). Per the germline V gene, CDR1 is SQVTM and CDR2 is ANQGSEA. V lost 6 bases to trimming and J lost 0 bases, with 30 bases between them. The CDR3 spans 20 residues. The CDR3 region has the DNA TGCAGCGTCCTTGGCAGGATTTCATTTCGCGGGGGCGGCTCCTACAATGAGCAGTTCTTC. Translated: CSVLGRISFRGGGSYNEQFF.

V is TRBV5-1 and J is TRBJ2-3, with D perhaps TRBD2 (5 bases). V was trimmed by 2 bases and J by 0 bases, leaving 10 bases between them. Germline V CDR1 and CDR2: SGHRS, YFSETQ. The CDR3 has 15 amino acids. CDR3 DNA sequence: TGCGCCAGCAGCTTTCAAGCGGACAGCACAGATACGCAGTATTTT. The encoded protein is CASSFQADSTDTQYF. Looking up the rest from reference TRBV5-1 and TRBJ2-3 gives the full variable domain: KAGVTQTPRYLIKTRGQQVTLSCSPISGHRSVSWYQQTPGQGLQFLFEYFSETQRNKGNFPGRFSGRQFSNSRSEMNVSTLELGDSALYLCASSFQADSTDTQYFGPGTRLTVL.

There are a few counts of this clonotype. A single base separates this from a much larger clone, so it may be a read error. This chain connects TRBV4-3 to TRBJ1-2; 7 bases are a match to TRBD1. This CDR3 is built from 15 residues. The V gene's germline CDR1 is LGHNA and CDR2 YSLEER. The chain's CDR3 is CASSQGWTGNYGCTF. CDR3 DNA: TGCGCCAGCAGCCAAGGCTGGACAGGAAACTATGGCTGCACCTTC.

This clonotype turned up a few times. The genes are TRBV27 and TRBJ1-5, with D hard to call. Deletions cut 5 bases from V and 1 base from J, with 18 bases between. Germline V lookup: CDR1 MNHEY, CDR2 SMNVEV (reference sequence). The CDR3 has 17 residues. CDR3 protein: CASSPHPGPYSNQPQHF. The CDR3 DNA reads as TGTGCCAGCAGTCCACACCCGGGCCCATACAGCAATCAGCCCCAGCATTTT.

The table lists this clonotype with a few counts. This chain connects TRBV5-5 to TRBJ1-2; 7 nucleotides match TRBD1. The germline V gene has CDR1 SGHKS and CDR2 YYEKEE (reference sequence). The CDR3 is made up of 14 amino acids. V dropped 2 bases and J dropped 4; count of bases not matched to a gene: 5. CDR3 protein: CASSFGQDPYGYTF. The CDR3, as DNA: TGTGCCAGCAGCTTTGGACAGGACCCCTATGGCTACACCTTC.

The chain couples TRBV15 to TRBJ2-4; TRBD1 is a possible D gene (6 bases). The CDR3 totals 17 residues. The germline V gene encodes CDR1 LNHNV and CDR2 YYDKDF (reference sequence). Trimming pared 6 bases from V and 2 bases from J, leaving 20 bases between. This chain's CDR3 is CATRGTDRQRTKNIQYF. CDR3 DNA sequence: TGTGCCACCAGGGGAACTGACAGGCAGAGGACCAAAAACATTCAGTACTTC. The whole variable domain, remainder taken from reference TRBV15 and TRBJ2-4, is DAMVIQNPRYQVTQFGKPVTLSCSQTLNHNVMYWYQQKSSQAPKLLFHYYDKDFNNEADTPDNFQSRRPNTSFCFLDIRSPGLGDTAMYLCATRGTDRQRTKNIQYFGAGTRLSVL.

The rearrangement uses TRBV6-5 and TRBJ1-2, with D unclear. The V end lost 0 bases, the J end lost 4 bases, and 12 bases lay between the germline ends. Germline V gene sequence: CDR1 MNHEY, CDR2 SVGAGI. The CDR3 contains 15 residues. CDR3 amino acids: CASSYSGPASYGYTF. The CDR3 DNA sequence: TGTGCCAGCAGTTACTCGGGCCCCGCAAGCTATGGCTACACCTTC.

This clonotype was observed a single time. The chain recombines TRBV25-1 with TRBJ2-7; D is undetermined. Germline V gene sequence: CDR1 MGHDK, CDR2 SYGVNS. Trimming pared 2 bases from V and 3 bases from J, leaving 20 bases between. This CDR3 has 17 amino acids. The chain's CDR3 is CASSELPTSGVVYEQYF. CDR3 bases: TGTGCCAGCAGTGAACTCCCGACGAGTGGAGTAGTCTACGAGCAGTACTTC.

This sequence joins TRBV4-1 and TRBJ1-2, with D maybe TRBD1 (6 bases). V was trimmed by 3 bases and J by 8 bases, leaving 19 bases between them. Germline V CDR1 and CDR2: MGHRA, YSYEKL. The CDR3 is made up of 15 amino acids. The CDR3, as DNA: TGCGCCAGCAGCCAGGGGGGCGGGGGCGCGATAGGCTACACCTTC. Translating gives CASSQGGGGAIGYTF.

The chain uses TRBV5-1 and TRBJ2-7; TRBD1 or TRBD2 may be the D gene (6 bases each). V was cut by 3 bases and J by 4 bases, with 14 bases left in between. Germline V gives CDR1 SGHRS, CDR2 YFSETQ. CDR3 length: 14 residues. The CDR3 bases are TGCGCCAGCAGCTCAAAAGGGGGGTCGTACGAGCAGTACTTC. The encoded protein is CASSSKGGSYEQYF.

The chain uses TRBV3-1 and TRBJ1-2; no clear D. The V end lost 0 bases, the J end lost 0 bases, and 14 bases lay between the germline ends. The CDR3 sequence is 17 residues long. The germline CDR1 and CDR2 sequences are LGHDT and YNNKEL (reference sequence). Written as DNA, the CDR3 is TGTGCCAGCAGCCAAGAAGGGTCCAGGCCCTCTAACTATGGCTACACCTTC. Its translation is CASSQEGSRPSNYGYTF.

The chain is built from TRBV5-1 and TRBJ1-4; TRBD1 matches 7 bases. The CDR3 totals 15 residues. J was trimmed by 4 bases and V by 4 bases; bases with no gene match: 7. In germline, CDR1 is SGHRS, CDR2 YFSETQ. CDR3 sequence reads: CASSQGQNVNEKLFF. The CDR3 nucleotides are TGCGCCAGCAGCCAGGGACAGAACGTTAATGAAAAACTGTTTTTT.

J is TRBJ2-1 and V is TRBV28; 11 bases match TRBD2. Germline V gene sequence: CDR1 MDHEN, CDR2 SYDVKM. The CDR3 length is 17 residues. V was clipped by 1 base and J by 4 bases; unmatched bases: 6. The chain's CDR3 is CASSLFYRLAGYNEQFF. Here the CDR3 DNA reads TGTGCCAGCAGTTTATTTTATCGACTAGCGGGGTACAATGAGCAGTTCTTC.

This clonotype came up a few times. The chain links TRBV5-6 to TRBJ2-3, with 12 nucleotides matching TRBD2. Germline V lookup: CDR1 SGHDT, CDR2 YYEEEE. V lost 3 bases, J lost 0 bases, and 8 bases stayed unmatched. The CDR3 is 18 residues long. This CDR3 reads CASSYGLAGPSSTDTQYF. As DNA, the CDR3 is TGTGCCAGCAGCTACGGACTAGCGGGGCCATCTAGCACAGATACGCAGTATTTT.

This sequence joins TRBV27 and TRBJ2-7; no clear D gene. CDR3 length: 15 amino acids. Germline loops: CDR1 MNHEY, CDR2 SMNVEV (reference sequence). V lost 6 bases, J lost 3 bases, and 18 bases lay in between. CDR3 loop: CASRMGSQHLYEQYF. In nucleotides, the CDR3 is TGTGCCAGCAGAATGGGTTCCCAGCACCTCTACGAGCAGTACTTC.